Detailed here is one T cell receptor beta chain. Its antigen is not identified. The CDR3 length is 17 residues. V was clipped by 2 bases and J by 1 base, with 15 bases between them. The germline V gene encodes CDR1 KGHSH and CDR2 LQKENI. The data were taken from a study of STAT5B mutations in CD4+ large granular lymphocyte leukemia. Findings of the study overall: 8/27 top patient clones versus 2/35 control clones were TRBV06-family.

Sequencing was at survey level. Original processing methods: Lowest detectable productive clonotype frequency was 2.59 x 10-5. Repertoires were generated with immunoSEQ multiplex PCR, while TCRdb's copy carries only in-frame clones and drops some. That table gives V, J and clone size, and the DNA gave D and trimming. The sample lists approximately 41,000 clones; about 82% were seen once. The material sequenced was CD4+ T cells from blood buffy coats. J is TRBJ1-5 and V is TRBV18; the D is unclear. The TCR comes from a human donor in good health. The CDR3 here is CASSPLRASESNQPQHF. CDR3 nucleotides: TGTGCCAGCTCACCATTGCGGGCTTCCGAGAGCAATCAGCCCCAGCATTTT.